These T cell receptor beta chains were read from a single sample in a study of blood T cells in healthy people across ages. Using its own MiXCR run on the 5' RACE reads, TCRdb lists one record per CDR3 protein. The profile covers about 1.4 million distinct CDR3 sequences, with around 59% appearing a single time and roughly 6.3% taken by the ten largest. The sample was blood. Receptors originate from a man in his late teens or twenties in good health. Both conserved end residues are part of each CDR3. The order of the fields is CDR3 protein, CDR3 DNA, J gene, D gene, clone size, V gene. D genes are given only for firm matches. Clone size is not always given. Where it is, it says once, few, many or a class for expanded clones.

CASSLSVIQRGVRETQYF | TGTGCCAGCAGTTTATCGGTGATTCAAAGGGGGGTTAGAGAGACCCAGTACTTC | TRBJ2-5 | NA | NA | TRBV28
CASIRTGSNEQFF | TGTGCCAGCATCAGGACAGGGAGCAATGAGCAGTTCTTC | TRBJ2-1 | TRBD1 | few | TRBV4-2
CASSQGPRQDSPLHF | TGCGCCAGCAGCCAAGGCCCAAGACAGGATTCACCCCTCCACTTT | TRBJ1-6 | NA | NA | TRBV4-1
CSVLEEGIYEQYF | TGCAGCGTTCTTGAAGAGGGGATTTACGAGCAGTACTTC | TRBJ2-7 | NA | few | TRBV29-1
CASSYSRQDSTYGYTF | TGCGCCAGCAGTTACTCCAGACAGGATTCCACTTATGGCTACACCTTC | TRBJ1-2 | NA | NA | TRBV6-2/TRBV6-3
CASKALETNEKLFF | TGCGCCAGCAAGGCCTTGGAGACTAATGAAAAACTGTTTTTT | TRBJ1-4 | NA | few | TRBV5-1
CASSDSTTQYF | TGTGCCAGCAGTGACAGTACGACCCAGTACTTC | TRBJ2-5 | NA | NA | TRBV12-3/TRBV12-4
CASSLSGHIQYF | TGTGCCAGCAGTTTATCGGGGCACATTCAGTACTTC | TRBJ2-4 | NA | NA | TRBV27
CATSATGDAKNIQYF | TGTGCCACCAGCGCCACAGGCGACGCCAAAAACATTCAGTACTTC | TRBJ2-4 | NA | few | TRBV24-1
CASSEVIKETQYF | TGTGCCAGCAGTGAAGTGATAAAAGAGACCCAGTACTTC | TRBJ2-5 | NA | many | TRBV6-1
CASSDPGDEQFF | TGTGCCAGCAGTGATCCCGGAGATGAGCAGTTCTTC | TRBJ2-1 | NA | NA | TRBV2
CATSDSGLGGNEQFF | TGTGCCACCAGTGATTCAGGTCTAGGAGGGAATGAGCAGTTCTTC | TRBJ2-1 | NA | few | TRBV24-1
CSASVDYRNQPQHF | TGCAGTGCCAGTGTGGACTACAGGAATCAGCCCCAGCATTTT | TRBJ1-5 | NA | once | TRBV20-1
CASSLLRGAAGAMHEQFF | TGTGCCAGCAGTTTATTGCGCGGGGCAGCGGGGGCGATGCATGAGCAGTTCTTC | TRBJ2-1 | TRBD2 | NA | TRBV12-3/TRBV12-4
CASSTFSYEQYF | TGTGCCAGCAGCACTTTCTCCTACGAGCAGTACTTC | TRBJ2-7 | NA | few | TRBV6-2/TRBV6-3
CTSSLPTADNEQFF | TGTACCAGCAGCTTGCCGACGGCGGACAATGAGCAGTTCTTC | TRBJ2-1 | NA | NA | TRBV5-5
CASSSVTGEADTQYF | TGTGCCAGCAGTTCCGTTACAGGGGAGGCAGATACGCAGTATTTT | TRBJ2-3 | NA | NA | TRBV12-3/TRBV12-4
CSALRRDSLQETQYF | TGCAGTGCCCTAAGGAGGGACAGCCTCCAAGAGACCCAGTACTTC | TRBJ2-5 | NA | few | TRBV20-1
CASSLPDRGTEAFF | TGTGCCAGCAGTCTTCCGGACAGGGGAACTGAAGCTTTCTTT | TRBJ1-1 | TRBD1 | NA | TRBV12-3/TRBV12-4
CASSKGFGTDTQYF | TGCGCCAGCAGTAAGGGGTTCGGCACAGATACGCAGTATTTT | TRBJ2-3 | NA | NA | TRBV4-3
CATSRDWTGPSSYEQYF | TGTGCCACCAGCAGAGATTGGACAGGGCCAAGCTCCTACGAGCAGTACTTC | TRBJ2-7 | TRBD1 | few | TRBV15
CATSEGSPLGEQYF | TGTGCCACCAGTGAGGGAAGCCCCCTCGGCGAGCAGTACTTC | TRBJ2-7 | NA | NA | TRBV10-3
CASSLDGAFGFGQGKDEARPFF | TGTGCCAGCAGCTTAGACGGAGCCTTCGGTTTTGGACAGGGGAAAGACGAGGCCCGTCCGTTCTTC | TRBJ2-1 | TRBD1 | NA | TRBV11-1
CASSSTGVRGTQYF | TGTGCCAGCAGCTCCACAGGGGTGAGGGGGACCCAGTACTTC | TRBJ2-5 | TRBD1 | NA | TRBV2
CASTSIKDRAYEQYF | TGTGCCAGCACTTCAATTAAGGACAGGGCGTACGAGCAGTACTTC | TRBJ2-7 | TRBD1 | NA | TRBV7-9
CASRGGSYNEQYF | TGCGCCAGCAGGGGGGGTTCCTACAATGAGCAGTACTTC | TRBJ2-7 | NA | few | TRBV10-2
CASSQGRAGHYGYTF | TGTGCCAGCAGCCAAGGGAGGGCAGGCCACTATGGCTACACCTTC | TRBJ1-2 | NA | few | TRBV14
CASSYSVLQSGLYGYTF | TGTGCCAGCAGTTACTCGGTGTTGCAGTCGGGACTCTATGGCTACACCTTC | TRBJ1-2 | NA | few | TRBV6-5
CASSQFRENWGDTQYF | TGTGCCAGCAGCCAATTCCGGGAGAATTGGGGAGATACGCAGTATTTT | TRBJ2-3 | NA | NA | TRBV3-1
CASSSRGRLGNEQFF | TGTGCCAGCAGTTCCAGGGGGCGTCTCGGCAATGAGCAGTTCTTC | TRBJ2-1 | TRBD1 | NA | TRBV27
CSARDRGGPTYNEQFF | TGCAGTGCTAGAGATAGGGGGGGGCCTACCTACAATGAGCAGTTCTTC | TRBJ2-1 | NA | few | TRBV20-1